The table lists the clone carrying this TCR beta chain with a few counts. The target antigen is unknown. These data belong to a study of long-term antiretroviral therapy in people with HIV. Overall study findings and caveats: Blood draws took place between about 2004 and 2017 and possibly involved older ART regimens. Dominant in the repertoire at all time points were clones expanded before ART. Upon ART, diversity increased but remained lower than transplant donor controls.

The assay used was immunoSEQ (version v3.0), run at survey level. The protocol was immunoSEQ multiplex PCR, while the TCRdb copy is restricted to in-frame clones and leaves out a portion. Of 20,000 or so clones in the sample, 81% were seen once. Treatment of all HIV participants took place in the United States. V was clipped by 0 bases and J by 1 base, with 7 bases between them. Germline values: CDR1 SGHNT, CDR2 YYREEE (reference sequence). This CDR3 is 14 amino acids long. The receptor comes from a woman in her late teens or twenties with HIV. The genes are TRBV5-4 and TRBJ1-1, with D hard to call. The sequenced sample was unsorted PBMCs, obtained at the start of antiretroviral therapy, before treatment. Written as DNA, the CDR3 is TGTGCCAGCAGCTTGGATAGAACGAACACTGAAGCTTTCTTT. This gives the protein CASSLDRTNTEAFF.